This is a list of T cell receptor beta chains from one sample in a study of cytomegalovirus exposure and HLA in healthy donors. Sequencing was performed with immunoSEQ multiplex PCR; in TCRdb, only in-frame clones are kept and a portion is missing. The sample includes 150,000 to 200,000 clones, 75% to 85% seen only once; the top ten take approximately 4.5%. The sample taken for sequencing was PBMCs. Every receptor here comes from a man aged 30-40 years in good health and CMV-seronegative. CDR3s include the opening cysteine and the closing phenylalanine or tryptophan. D genes are given only for firm matches. A row's size may be missing; if present it is once, few, many or a size class.

abundance,d_gene,v_gene,j_gene,CDR3nt,CDR3aa
-,TRBD2,TRBV6-5,TRBJ2-2,TGTGCCAGCAGCTCCCCGGGACTAGCCGGGGAGCTGTTTTTT,CASSSPGLAGELFF
-,TRBD1,TRBV7-9,TRBJ2-5,TGTGCCAGCAGCTCCAGCTACAGGGGGCGCGTAGAGACCCAGTACTTC,CASSSSYRGRVETQYF
-,TRBD1,TRBV11-2,TRBJ2-7,TGTGCCAGCAGCCCCGGGACAGGGACACTCCTCTACGAGCAGTACTTC,CASSPGTGTLLYEQYF
-,-,TRBV19,TRBJ2-7,TGTGCCAGTAGCACCCTCGAGGGCCTCTCCTACGAGCAGTACTTC,CASSTLEGLSYEQYF
-,TRBD2,TRBV14,TRBJ2-3,TGTGCCAGCAGCCTTCGACTAGCGGGGAGCACAGATACGCAGTATTTT,CASSLRLAGSTDTQYF
-,-,TRBV29-1,TRBJ1-3,TGCAGCGTTGAAGGGCGGAACTCTGGAAACACCATATATTTT,CSVEGRNSGNTIYF
few,-,TRBV6-5,TRBJ2-1,TGTGCCAGCAGTTCGTCCGGGATTTACAATGAGCAGTTCTTC,CASSSSGIYNEQFF
once,TRBD1,TRBV11-1,TRBJ1-2,TGTGCCAGCAGCTTAAACGGACAGGGGGCGATTCCTGGTGGCTACACCTTC,CASSLNGQGAIPGGYTF
-,-,TRBV9,TRBJ1-1,TGTGCCAGCAGCGTAGTGAGAGGTTCCTCAACTGAAGCTTTCTTT,CASSVVRGSSTEAFF
-,-,TRBV28,TRBJ2-5,TGTGCCAGCAGACCCCACCGGGACATGGCTGAGACCCAGTACTTC,CASRPHRDMAETQYF
-,-,TRBV6-1,TRBJ2-7,TGTGCCAGCAGTGAAGTATCCTACGAGCAGTACTTC,CASSEVSYEQYF
once,TRBD1,TRBV29-1,TRBJ1-3,TGCAGCGTCCGACAGGGATCCTCTGGAAACACCATATATTTT,CSVRQGSSGNTIYF
-,-,TRBV19,TRBJ2-7,TGTGCCAGTAGTATCGGGCCATCGGGATACGAGCAGTACTTC,CASSIGPSGYEQYF
-,TRBD2,TRBV5-1,TRBJ2-2,TGCGCCAGCAGCCCCCGGGGGGGATCCACCGGGGAGCTGTTTTTT,CASSPRGGSTGELFF
-,-,TRBV13,TRBJ1-4,TGTGCCAGCAGCTCTGAACGAGAACTGTTTTTT,CASSSERELFF
-,-,TRBV6-5,TRBJ1-6,TGTGCCAGCAGTGACCCCGGGAAGCTTAAACCCCTCCACTTT,CASSDPGKLKPLHF
few,-,TRBV30,TRBJ1-1,TGTGCCTGGAGTGTGGGGGGGAACACTGAAGCTTTCTTT,CAWSVGGNTEAFF
-,-,TRBV2,TRBJ2-2,TGTGCCAGCAAGCAAGACACCGGGGAGCTGTTTTTT,CASKQDTGELFF
-,-,TRBV7-9,TRBJ2-7,TGTGCCAGCAGCTTAGCGATTCCGGGTTCCTACGAGCAGTACTTC,CASSLAIPGSYEQYF
-,-,TRBV11-2,TRBJ2-3,TGTGCCAGCAGCTTAGATGGGCAGGTTGGCACGGATACGCAGTATTTT,CASSLDGQVGTDTQYF
-,TRBD1,TRBV28,TRBJ2-2,TGTGCCAGCAGCTGGGACAGGCGATCCACCGGGGAGCTGTTTTTT,CASSWDRRSTGELFF
-,-,TRBV9,TRBJ2-6,TGTGCCAGCAGCGTAGAGGGGCCTGGGGCCAACGTCCTGACTTTC,CASSVEGPGANVLTF